This TCR beta chain came from a study of blood T cells in healthy people across ages. This CDR3 has 14 residues. The V gene's germline CDR1 is SGHRS and CDR2 YFSETQ. Losses at the gene ends were 5 bases for V and 5 bases for J; bases not matched to a gene: 5. Alongside a J-beta primer mix, a sample-barcoded 5' primer served in a second PCR lasting about 6 to 12 cycles. TCRdb reprocessed the 5' RACE reads via MiXCR and lists one record per CDR3 protein. The data contain some 790,000 distinct CDR3 sequences, 29% of them singletons. The chain has TRBV5-1 and TRBJ2-1; TRBD1 matches 9 bases. The clonotype was recovered from a woman older than 75 in good health. Sample: blood. The CDR3 is CASSKQGADNEQFF. The DNA for the CDR3 is TGCGCCAGCAGTAAACAGGGGGCGGACAATGAGCAGTTCTTC.